The 25 T cell receptor beta chains presented below share a single source sample, sequenced in a study of blood T cell repertoires in COVID-19. The data were produced by immunoSEQ multiplex PCR, yet TCRdb's version contains in-frame clones alone and is incomplete. The data hold about 90,000 clones, with around 94% observed a single time. The sample taken for sequencing was peripheral blood. The receptors were gathered from a woman in her sixties or seventies with active COVID-19.

As for this clone: The sample has other DNA sequences that encode this CDR3 too. The chain employs TRBV19 and TRBJ2-2; D is perhaps TRBD1 (5 bases). With 6 bases removed from V and 1 base from J, the gap between germline ends came to 12 bases. The CDR3 is 15 amino acids. Germline CDR1 LNHDA, CDR2 SQIVND (reference sequence). The CDR3 DNA reads as TGTGCCAGTAGCGAGCTCGACAGGAACACCGGGGAGCTGTTTTTT. Translating it yields CASSELDRNTGELFF.

The V and J genes are TRBV24-1 and TRBJ2-1; 14 bases map to TRBD2. CDR3 length: 15 amino acids. The V segment lost 7 bases and the J segment 11 bases; nucleotides outside the gene matches: 9. The germline V gene encodes CDR1 KGHDR and CDR2 SFDVKD. CDR3 nucleotide sequence: TGTGCCACCAGCGCGCCGGGACTAGCGGGAGTAAAGCAGTTCTTC. This sequence encodes CATSAPGLAGVKQFF.

The rearrangement joins TRBV6-1 to TRBJ1-2; possible D gene TRBD1, 5 bases. This CDR3 has 13 residues. Trimming took 2 bases from V and 8 from J, leaving 12 bases between them. Looked up from germline, CDR1 is MNHNS and CDR2 is SASEGT. The CDR3 spells CASSERQSRGYTF. The CDR3 region has the DNA TGTGCCAGCAGTGAAAGACAGTCCAGGGGCTACACCTTC.

The J gene is TRBJ1-5, the V gene TRBV12-5; a weak D match, TRBD1 (5 bases). The CDR3 is made up of 13 amino acids. The germline V gene has CDR1 LGHNT and CDR2 FRNRAP. V was shortened by 6 bases and J by 9 bases, with 15 bases between the two germline ends. The CDR3 nucleotides are TGTGCTAGTGGGACAGTGGACCGATCGCCCCAGCATTTT. Protein: CASGTVDRSPQHF.

The rearrangement links TRBV6-1 to TRBJ1-2, with D hard to call. CDR3 size: 13 residues. The germline V and J ends were trimmed by 2 bases and 4 bases, with 8 bases remaining between them. The germline V gene has CDR1 MNHNS and CDR2 SASEGT. CDR3 nucleotides: TGTGCCAGCAGTGAAAATACAGCCTATGGCTACACCTTC. Translating it yields CASSENTAYGYTF.

The chain uses TRBV7-8 and TRBJ1-5; the D gene is possibly TRBD1 (5 bases). This CDR3 spans 14 amino acids. CDR1 is SGHVS and CDR2 is FQNEAQ in the germline V gene. V dropped 0 bases and J dropped 9 bases, with 12 bases sitting between them. The CDR3 region has the DNA TGTGCCAGCAGCTTAGCCAGGGTGCGTTGGCCCCAGCATTTT. This encodes CASSLARVRWPQHF.

The chain employs TRBV7-9 and TRBJ2-2; TRBD2 matches at 10 bases. Trimming cost V 3 bases and J 9 bases; bases outside gene matches: 7. The CDR3 has 15 residues. The germline V gene encodes CDR1 SEHNR and CDR2 FQNEAQ (reference sequence). CDR3: CASSFSTSGLRELFF. CDR3 bases: TGTGCCAGCAGCTTCTCGACTAGCGGGCTCCGGGAGCTGTTTTTT.

The genes are TRBV11-2 and TRBJ1-2, with D unclear. Germline V gives CDR1 SGHAT, CDR2 FQNNGV. V was pared by 4 bases and J by 5 bases, with 11 bases between. CDR3 length: 13 amino acids. The CDR3 DNA reads TGTGCCAGCAGCTGGGCGGGATTGTATGGCTACACCTTC. Its translation is CASSWAGLYGYTF.

This sequence joins TRBV18 and TRBJ1-5; possible D gene TRBD1, 5 bases. The V gene lost 4 bases and the J gene lost 0 bases, with 7 bases spanning the gap. Germline CDR1 KGHSH, CDR2 LQKENI. The CDR3 totals 14 residues. The DNA of the CDR3 is TGTGCCAGCTCACAAGGGGTTAGCAATCAGCCCCAGCATTTT. It translates to CASSQGVSNQPQHF.

This rearrangement joins TRBV24-1 to TRBJ2-7; 9 nucleotides match TRBD2. Germline V gene lookup returns CDR1 KGHDR and CDR2 SFDVKD. CDR3 length: 16 amino acids. J gave up 0 bases and V 3 bases, and 5 bases lay outside the gene matches. For the CDR3, the DNA is TGTGCCACCAGTGATACAAGCGGGGGGAGCTCCTACGAGCAGTACTTC. Protein product: CATSDTSGGSSYEQYF.

The V and J genes are TRBV7-2 and TRBJ2-7; the D gene is possibly TRBD2 (5 bases). The CDR3 spans 14 residues. Germline assignment: CDR1 SGHTA and CDR2 FQGNSA. V was pared by 5 bases and J by 1 base, with 12 bases between. In DNA, the CDR3 is TGTGCCAGCAGCCCCCGGGAAGCATCCTACGAGCAGTACTTC. Translating it yields CASSPREASYEQYF. Full variable domain (remainder filled in from reference TRBV7-2 and TRBJ2-7): GAGVSQSPSNKVTEKGKDVELRCDPISGHTALYWYRQSLGQGLEFLIYFQGNSAPDKSGLPSDRFSAERTGGSVSTLTIQRTQQEDSAVYLCASSPREASYEQYFGPGTRLTVT.

In DNA, the CDR3 is TGTGCCAGCAGCGACCGGACAGGGGCGGGCTCTGGGGCCAACGTCCTGACTTTC. This codes for CASSDRTGAGSGANVLTF. This chain connects TRBV5-4 to TRBJ2-6; 9 bases fit TRBD1. V shed 4 bases, J shed 0 bases, and the junction held 8 bases outside the gene matches. Germline loops: CDR1 SGHNT, CDR2 YYREEE (reference sequence). The CDR3 runs 18 residues.

The chain carries TRBV24-1 and TRBJ2-3; TRBD2 might be the D (7 bases). CDR1 is KGHDR and CDR2 is SFDVKD in the germline V gene. The CDR3 has 19 residues. Trimming left V 7 bases short and J 2 bases short, with 27 bases between. The CDR3 spells CATSGQSGNRPSVTDTQYF. The CDR3, as DNA: TGTGCCACCAGCGGACAGAGCGGGAACCGGCCCTCGGTCACAGATACGCAGTATTTT.

This CDR3 reads CASSFSAPQETQYF. The CDR3 bases are TGTGCCAGCAGCTTTAGCGCCCCCCAAGAGACCCAGTACTTC. This chain connects TRBV7-9 to TRBJ2-5; tentative D call: TRBD2 (5 bases). V lost 3 bases to trimming and J lost 1 base, with 9 bases between them. CDR1 SEHNR and CDR2 FQNEAQ come from the germline V gene (reference sequence). The CDR3 runs 14 residues.

The chain couples TRBV7-2 to TRBJ2-2; 7 nucleotides agree with TRBD2. V was pared by 7 bases and J by 3 bases, with 5 bases of the junction left unmatched. The CDR3 has 14 amino acids. CDR1 is SGHTA, CDR2 FQGNSA, per germline. As DNA, the CDR3 is TGTGCCAGCAACCGGGGGAGGGACACCGGGGAGCTGTTTTTT. It yields the protein CASNRGRDTGELFF.

In this sample, this clone is medium-sized (0.01 to 0.1%). The same CDR3 can be traced to other DNA sequences in this sample. This rearrangement joins TRBV6-1 to TRBJ2-5; D unresolved. Per the germline V gene, CDR1 is MNHNS and CDR2 is SASEGT. CDR3 length: 15 residues. V was clipped by 2 bases and J by 4 bases, with 14 bases between them. The CDR3, as DNA: TGTGCCAGCAGTGAAACCCCAGGCAGTGGAGAGACCCAGTACTTC. It is translated as CASSETPGSGETQYF.

This clone came up once. This rearrangement joins TRBV2 to TRBJ2-1, with 9 bases matching TRBD2. Germline trimming cut 4 bases from V and 4 bases from J; bases unmatched to any gene: 8. There are 16 residues in the CDR3. Germline CDR1 reads SNHLY; CDR2 reads FYNNEI. The CDR3 sequence is CASSGQAGGRYNEQFF. DNA of the CDR3: TGTGCCAGCAGTGGCCAAGCGGGGGGCCGATACAATGAGCAGTTCTTC. Filled out from reference TRBV2 and TRBJ2-1, the complete variable domain reads EPEVTQTPSHQVTQMGQEVILRCVPISNHLYFYWYRQILGQKVEFLVSFYNNEISEKSEIFDDQFSVERPDGSNFTLKIRSTKLEDSAMYFCASSGQAGGRYNEQFFGPGTRLTVL.

The V call is TRBV5-4, the J call TRBJ2-3, with 8 bases aligning to TRBD2. The ends lost 2 bases at V and 0 bases at J; junction bases unmatched: 2. The CDR3 has 15 residues. CDR1 is SGHNT, CDR2 YYREEE, per germline (reference sequence). CDR3 in DNA: TGTGCCAGCAGCTTATTAGCGGGGAGCACAGATACGCAGTATTTT. It is translated as CASSLLAGSTDTQYF.

This sequence joins TRBV19 and TRBJ2-6; the D is unclear. The CDR3 consists of 13 residues. Trimming shortened V by 3 bases and J by 3 bases, and 3 bases separated the two germline ends. In germline, CDR1 is LNHDA, CDR2 SQIVND (reference sequence). This CDR3 reads CASSILGANVLTF. The CDR3 DNA sequence: TGTGCCAGTAGTATTCTTGGGGCCAACGTCCTGACTTTC.

V and J are TRBV30 and TRBJ2-5; 8 bases match TRBD1. After removal of 5 bases from V and 5 bases from J, the junction contained 7 bases not matched to a gene. This CDR3 is built from 13 residues. Looked up from germline, CDR1 is GTSNPN and CDR2 is SVGIG (reference sequence). CDR3 in DNA: TGTGCCTGGGGGACAGGCCAGAAGGAGACCCAGTACTTC. Its translation: CAWGTGQKETQYF.

V and J are TRBV28 and TRBJ1-1, with 7 bases fitting TRBD1. Germline trimming cut 5 bases from V and 11 bases from J; bases unmatched to any gene: 20. The germline V gene encodes CDR1 MDHEN and CDR2 SYDVKM. CDR3 length equals 16 residues. The CDR3 is CASSRVVGQEAVGAFF. The DNA for the CDR3 is TGTGCCAGCAGTCGGGTCGTAGGACAGGAAGCGGTGGGGGCTTTCTTT.

The gene calls are TRBV6-5 and TRBJ1-6; unclear D gene. The CDR3 runs 14 residues. V was trimmed by 1 base and J by 9 bases, leaving 10 bases between them. Germline V gives CDR1 MNHEY, CDR2 SVGAGI. The CDR3 DNA is TGTGCCAGCAGTTACTGGCAGGCGGGTTCACCCCTCCACTTT. This sequence encodes CASSYWQAGSPLHF.

The rearrangement uses TRBV30 and TRBJ1-6; a possible D gene is TRBD1 (6 bases). V gave up 2 bases and J gave up 5 bases, with 10 bases separating them. This CDR3 region has 14 residues. CDR1 and CDR2 (germline): GTSNPN, SVGIG (reference sequence). DNA for the CDR3: TGTGCCTGGAGTCCGGACAGCAATAATTCACCCCTCCACTTT. Translated, it gives CAWSPDSNNSPLHF.

The chain couples TRBV25-1 to TRBJ2-5; tentatively, D is TRBD2 (5 bases). The V end lost 5 bases, the J end lost 2 bases, and 12 bases lay between the germline ends. This CDR3 comprises 14 residues. Germline V lookup: CDR1 MGHDK, CDR2 SYGVNS. The CDR3 nucleotides read TGTGCCAGCAGTCCGACTAATCGGCAAGAGACCCAGTACTTC. Translated: CASSPTNRQETQYF.

The rearrangement joins TRBV5-1 to TRBJ2-7, with TRBD1 as a possible D gene (6 bases). The CDR3 runs to 15 residues. Germline V gives CDR1 SGHRS, CDR2 YFSETQ. The ends were cut back, 0 bases at V and 3 bases at J, with 13 bases in the middle. This CDR3 reads CASSLGWTAHYEQYF. The CDR3 DNA is TGCGCCAGCAGCTTGGGGTGGACAGCACACTACGAGCAGTACTTC.